The clone carrying this TCR beta chain has ten or more counts. Its antigen is unknown. The method was immunoSEQ multiplex PCR; TCRdb's version includes in-frame clones alone and lacks a portion of them. This repertoire holds under 50,000 clones, and none appear only once. Germline CDR1 reads SGHVS; CDR2 reads FQNEAQ. This CDR3 is built from 13 residues. The junction had 5 bases not matched to a gene; V was cut back by 4 bases and J by 10 bases. The entry originates in a study of T cells after posttransplantation cyclophosphamide. Study-level findings and limits: Skin or GI-infiltrating T cells shared few TRB sequences with blood. Later post-transplant blood repertoires were often dominated by donor CD8+ memory clones.

Peripheral blood was collected from the related graft donor on the marrow donation day. V and J are TRBV7-8 and TRBJ1-1; 11 bases align to TRBD1. The material sequenced was PBMCs. The source is a man aged 40-55 years in good health, CMV-negative, and a related stem cell transplant donor. CDR3 loop: CASSSGTGGVAFF. The CDR3 nucleotides read TGTGCCAGCAGCTCCGGGACAGGGGGGGTAGCTTTCTTT.